One and the same sample provided the 2 T cell receptor beta chains below, sequenced in a study of cytomegalovirus exposure and HLA in healthy donors. A multiplex PCR was run with 60 Vbeta primers and 13 Jbeta primers. Libraries were prepared by immunoSEQ multiplex PCR; TCRdb keeps only in-frame clonotypes and omits some of them. Of approximately 140,000 clones listed, approximately 82% were seen once; the top ten hold more than 1.5%. Sequenced: PBMCs. The receptors here all came from a woman in her thirties or forties in good health and CMV-seronegative.

V and J are TRBV4-2 and TRBJ2-1; D may be TRBD2 (5 bases). V was clipped by 3 bases and J by 9 bases, with 6 bases between them. Germline-derived CDR1 and CDR2 are LGHNA and YNFKEQ. This CDR3 contains 11 residues. CDR3: CASSHSVEQFF. The CDR3 DNA sequence: TGTGCCAGCAGCCATAGCGTTGAGCAGTTCTTC.

This chain uses TRBV4-3 with TRBJ2-3; D possibly corresponds to TRBD2 (6 bases). Trimming cost V 2 bases and J 1 base, with 10 bases left between them. This CDR3 region has 15 residues. The germline V gene has CDR1 LGHNA and CDR2 YSLEER. The CDR3 DNA reads as TGCGCCAGCAGCCAACGTCGGAGGGGCACAGATACGCAGTATTTT. Amino acids: CASSQRRRGTDTQYF.